Below are 8 T cell receptor beta chains sequenced from a single sample in a study of blood T cell repertoires in COVID-19. The protocol was immunoSEQ multiplex PCR, while the TCRdb copy is restricted to in-frame clones and leaves out a portion. The table lists a few hundred thousand clones, roughly 86% of them singletons, with approximately 10% in the top ten. Input material: peripheral blood. The receptors were gathered from a woman aged 25 to 45 with COVID-19, enrolled during active disease.

This clone has only a few counts. This chain uses TRBV5-1 with TRBJ1-2; TRBD1 matches at 8 bases. The CDR3 totals 15 residues. V shed 5 bases, J shed 4 bases, and the junction held 10 bases outside the gene matches. Germline V gives CDR1 SGHRS, CDR2 YFSETQ. The CDR3, as DNA: TGCGCCAGCAGTAGTAGGACAGGGTCCGGCTATGGCTACACCTTC. Amino acids: CASSSRTGSGYGYTF. Variable domain in full (rest from reference TRBV5-1 and TRBJ1-2): KAGVTQTPRYLIKTRGQQVTLSCSPISGHRSVSWYQQTPGQGLQFLFEYFSETQRNKGNFPGRFSGRQFSNSRSEMNVSTLELGDSALYLCASSSRTGSGYGYTFGSGTRLTVV.

The V gene is TRBV7-3, the J gene TRBJ2-2; D is uncertain. The CDR3 consists of 16 residues. Deletions cut 5 bases from V and 4 bases from J, with 17 bases between. Germline loops: CDR1 SGHTA, CDR2 FQGTGA. CDR3 loop: CASSPTLGLATGELFF. CDR3 sequence (DNA): TGTGCCAGCAGCCCCACTCTGGGCCTGGCCACCGGGGAGCTGTTTTTT.

The chain links TRBV11-2 to TRBJ2-5; 8 bases are a match to TRBD1. CDR3 length equals 14 residues. In germline, CDR1 is SGHAT, CDR2 FQNNGV. Losses at the gene ends were 5 bases for V and 5 bases for J; bases not matched to a gene: 7. The CDR3 nucleotides are TGTGCCAGCAGCCGTACAGGGGGGTGGGAGACCCAGTACTTC. Protein: CASSRTGGWETQYF. Supplemented by reference TRBV11-2 and TRBJ2-5, the full variable domain reads EAGVAQSPRYKIIEKRQSVAFWCNPISGHATLYWYQQILGQGPKLLIQFQNNGVVDDSQLPKDRFSAERLKGVDSTLKIQPAKLEDSAVYLCASSRTGGWETQYFGPGTRLLVL.

V is TRBV27 and J is TRBJ2-1; 9 bases map to TRBD2. This CDR3 region has 18 residues. V lost 5 bases and J lost 7; bases outside the gene matches: 18. Germline CDR1 reads MNHEY; CDR2 reads SMNVEV (reference sequence). In DNA, the CDR3 is TGTGCCAGCAGTCCCAACGCCTTGGTAGCGGGAGTGGATAATGAGCAGTTCTTC. Protein product: CASSPNALVAGVDNEQFF.

Points on this clone: It is likely a read error, because the conserved phenylalanine at the end of the CDR3 is missing. The limits of the CDR3 on the DNA are not certain, so only TCRdb's listed CDR3 is given. This chain links TRBV12-3 or TRBV12-4 with TRBJ2-4; no check of the table's D call, TRBD2, against the DNA was made. The CDR3 is 8 residues long, counting both termini. The CDR3 sequence: CASSFPRG.

V and J are TRBV5-6 and TRBJ1-2; no clear D gene. The germline V gene has CDR1 SGHDT and CDR2 YYEEEE. The CDR3 consists of 13 residues. V was trimmed by 4 bases and J by 8 bases, leaving 15 bases between them. The CDR3 region is CASSPPAGRGYTF. The CDR3 DNA is TGTGCCAGCAGCCCCCCTGCAGGTAGGGGCTACACCTTC.

V is TRBV19 and J is TRBJ2-7, with D perhaps matching TRBD1 (5 bases). CDR1 and CDR2 from the germline V gene are LNHDA and SQIVND (reference sequence). Trimming removed 5 bases at V and 6 bases at J, with 14 bases between. The CDR3 runs 13 residues. The CDR3 spells CASSLGHPREQYF. CDR3 in DNA: TGTGCCAGTAGTCTCGGACACCCTCGCGAGCAGTACTTC.

The chain has TRBV11-2 and TRBJ2-7; 7 bases align to TRBD1. Germline assignment: CDR1 SGHAT and CDR2 FQNNGV. The CDR3 contains 16 residues. The V segment lost 1 base and the J segment 3 bases; nucleotides outside the gene matches: 9. The chain's CDR3 is CASSLGLGQVLYEQYF. CDR3 bases: TGTGCCAGCAGCTTAGGCCTCGGACAGGTTCTCTACGAGCAGTACTTC.